This T cell receptor beta chain appears in the sequencing data of a study of CD8 T cells in Susac syndrome. TCR beta sequencing covered blood CD8+ and CD4+ T cells. Negative isolation yielded the CD8+ and CD4+ T cells, while FACS enriched the TEMRA cells. With V trimmed by 5 bases and J by 12 bases, 6 bases remained unmatched. This CDR3 comprises 12 residues. cDNA came from roughly 0.53 to 1 ug RNA primed by random hexamers. The TCR beta CDR3 was amplified by immunoSEQ multiplex PCR across 54 Vbeta, 13 Jbeta. TCRdb itself ran the immunoSEQ multiplex PCR reads through MiXCR, one entry per CDR3 protein. The sample comprises just over 300,000 distinct CDR3 sequences, about 91% of which are singletons, and about 0.07% rests with the top ten.

The V call is TRBV12-3 or TRBV12-4, the J call TRBJ1-5; 8 positions match TRBD1. The clonotype was recovered from a human donor with multiple sclerosis. The specimen was CD4+ T cells from PBMCs. The CDR3 region is CASSIGQGGQHF. The CDR3 DNA reads TGTGCCAGCAGTATAGGACAGGGCGGCCAGCATTTT.